The text below deals with one T cell receptor beta chain. Its antigen is unidentified. This table comes from immunoSEQ multiplex PCR, and its TCRdb copy is limited to in-frame clones, with some not included. The sample contains 45,000 to 65,000 clones, around 81% of which appear only once. CDR1 and CDR2 (germline): MGHRA, YSYEKL. This CDR3 is 15 amino acids long. The trim removed 1 base at V and 6 bases at J, leaving 3 bases unmatched. This specimen comes from a study of T cells in localized non-small cell lung cancer. Study-wide results and caveats: Tumor showed lower T cell clonality than uninvolved adjacent lung, where it was highest. Turning up in adjacent lung were a median around 60 of the top 100 tumor clones. Without multi-region sequencing, intratumor heterogeneity could not be excluded.

Sequenced material: PBMCs, taken before any cancer treatment. The sequence came from a woman aged 35-70 years with stage II lung adenocarcinoma. The chain uses TRBV4-1 and TRBJ2-2; 9 positions match TRBD1. This CDR3 reads CASSQAGQGAGELFF. The CDR3 DNA is TGCGCCAGCAGCCAAGCGGGACAGGGTGCCGGGGAGCTGTTTTTT.